This T cell receptor beta chain came from a study of chemoradiotherapy in HPV16-positive cancers. Study background: Candidate HPV-specific clones and shared TCR motifs came from a couple of HPV16-positive patients.

Clones were read by immunoSEQ multiplex PCR, and TCRdb kept only the in-frame ones, dropping some. This table holds around 14,000 clones, 78% found once. The sample holds a few counts of this clone. The antigen is not known. Study-wide results and caveats: Only two HPV16-positive patients supplied the functional HPV-specificity definition. Candidate HPV-specific clones and E7-related TCR motifs grew in tumor during treatment. Better recurrence-free survival went with HPV-responsive T-cell expansion in HPV16-positive patients.

The sample was taken from a patient who underwent chemoradiotherapy. The origin of this receptor is a human donor with HPV-associated anogenital cancer.

The CDR3 bases are TGTGCCAGCAGTTACAGGGTGGGGGTTAACACTGAAGCTTTCTTT. As protein: CASSYRVGVNTEAFF. V usage is TRBV2 and J usage is TRBJ1-1, with D tentatively TRBD1 (6 bases). This CDR3 has 15 amino acids. V was shortened by 5 bases and J by 2 bases, with 15 bases between the two germline ends. Germline-derived CDR1 and CDR2 are SNHLY and FYNNEI.